These 15 T cell receptor beta chains came from one sample sequenced in a study of molecular identifiers for immune sequencing clone quantification. MiXCR, applied by TCRdb to the PCR reads, yields one record per CDR3 protein. Of about 510,000 distinct CDR3 sequences in the sample, roughly 25% were seen once. Sequenced input: naive CD8+ T cells from blood, with Jurkat cell RNA spiked in. Noted subset: FACS-sorted CD8+CD4-CCR7+CD45RA+ naive T cells. Source of these receptors: a human donor in good health. Some libraries in this study had Jurkat cell RNA spiked in.

The chain combines TRBV10-3 with TRBJ2-5, with 9 nucleotides matching TRBD1. Per the germline V gene, CDR1 is ENHRY and CDR2 is SYGVKD. The length of the CDR3 is 14 residues. Losses at the gene ends were 6 bases for V and 3 bases for J; bases not matched to a gene: 5. Here the CDR3 reads CAIRGGDREETQYF. CDR3 DNA: TGTGCCATCAGAGGGGGGGACAGGGAAGAGACCCAGTACTTC.

V and J are TRBV10-3 and TRBJ2-7, with TRBD1 matching 8 bases. This CDR3 comprises 14 residues. Per the germline V gene, CDR1 is ENHRY and CDR2 is SYGVKD. The ends lost 2 bases at V and 4 bases at J; junction bases unmatched: 4. The CDR3 bases are TGTGCCATCAGTGAGGATACAGGGGGTTACGAGCAGTACTTC. It is translated as CAISEDTGGYEQYF.

For this clonotype: With a much larger clone just one base away, this may be a read error. The V call is TRBV5-3, the J call TRBJ2-3; perhaps TRBD1 as D (6 bases). TRBV5-3 is an ORF; its function is uncertain. CDR3 length: 15 amino acids. V was pared by 8 bases and J by 1 base, with 17 bases between. CDR3 DNA: TGTGCCAGCAGCACAGGGACAACTGGCACAGATACGCAGTATTTT. Translated, it gives CASSTGTTGTDTQYF.

As regards this clonotype: It may be a read error: a sequence one base away is much more abundant. The gene calls are TRBV29-1 and TRBJ2-3; 7 nucleotides agree with TRBD1. CDR1 SQVTM and CDR2 ANQGSEA come from the germline V gene. The trim removed 6 bases at V and 5 bases at J, leaving 8 bases unmatched. The CDR3 has 13 amino acids. CDR3 sequence reads: CSVAGTALDTQYF. CDR3 sequence (DNA): TGCAGCGTCGCCGGGACAGCCCTAGATACGCAGTATTTT.

As to this clonotype: Germline and junction disagree at one end, which may indicate a read error. V usage is TRBV9 and J usage is TRBJ2-5, with TRBD2 matching over 12 bases. The CDR3 is 15 residues long. Per the germline V gene, CDR1 is SGDLS and CDR2 is YYNGEE. The CDR3 is CASTPGLAGGEPPSF. The DNA for the CDR3 is TGTGCCAGCACTCCGGGACTAGCGGGCGGGGAGCCCCCGTCCTTC.

A word on this clonotype: This may arise from a read error, as a much more abundant clone is one base away. The chain combines TRBV28 with TRBJ2-1, with 8 nucleotides matching TRBD2. This CDR3 region has 14 residues. Trimming at V came to 10 bases and at J to 12 bases, leaving 17 bases not matched to a gene. Germline CDR1 reads MDHEN; CDR2 reads SYDVKM. CDR3 amino acids: CATQAGVTVGGQFF. CDR3 nucleotides: TGTGCCACCCAAGCGGGAGTTACTGTTGGGGGGCAGTTCTTC.

With regard to this clonotype: The junction departs from the called germline gene at one end, perhaps through a read error. V usage is TRBV7-2 and J usage is TRBJ2-5; D not resolved. Germline lookup yields CDR1 SGHTA and CDR2 FQGNSA. The CDR3 runs to 14 residues. CDR3 region: CARSLGSEQETQYF. The CDR3 coding sequence is TGTGCCCGCAGCTTAGGGTCGGAACAAGAGACCCAGTACTTC.

This clonotype showed up many times. In DNA form, the CDR3 reads TGCAGTGCTAGAGGGCGTAGCGCAATCCGCACAGATACGCAGTATTTT. Protein: CSARGRSAIRTDTQYF. The chain uses TRBV20-1 and TRBJ2-3; possible D gene TRBD2, 5 bases. This CDR3 is 16 amino acids long. Germline lookup yields CDR1 DFQATT and CDR2 SNEGSKA (reference sequence). Between the trimmed V and J ends, which lost 1 base and 1 base, there was a span of 15 bases.

This clonotype was detected ten times or more. The chain's CDR3 is CSVVQRLDPKNIQYF. For the CDR3, the DNA is TGCAGCGTTGTCCAGCGTTTGGATCCCAAAAACATTCAGTACTTC. The V and J genes are TRBV29-1 and TRBJ2-4; D is ambiguous. The germline V gene has CDR1 SQVTM and CDR2 ANQGSEA. CDR3 size: 15 residues. The ends were cut back, 4 bases at V and 2 bases at J, with 15 bases in the middle.

This clonotype came up many times. The chain joins TRBV27 to TRBJ2-3; D gene uncertain. Trimming removed 3 bases from V and 1 base from J, with 5 bases in between. The germline V gene encodes CDR1 MNHEY and CDR2 SMNVEV (reference sequence). The CDR3 spans 13 residues. CDR3 coding DNA: TGTGCCAGCAGTTTTGAGGGCACAGATACGCAGTATTTT. It encodes CASSFEGTDTQYF.

This clonotype came up a few times. Germline and junction disagree at one end, which may indicate a read error. This sequence joins TRBV2 and TRBJ2-3; D gene ambiguous. Per the germline V gene, CDR1 is SNHLY and CDR2 is FYNNEI. The CDR3 is 15 residues long. Written as DNA, the CDR3 is TGTGCCAACAGTGAATTTGGGGATAGTGCAGATACGCAGTATTTT. It yields the protein CANSEFGDSADTQYF.

This clonotype was counted between two and nine times. V gene TRBV20-1 combines with J gene TRBJ2-7; 7 bases are a match to TRBD2. The V gene end was trimmed by 3 bases and the J gene end by 2 bases; junction bases not matched to a gene: 10. Per germline, CDR1 DFQATT and CDR2 SNEGSKA (reference sequence). This CDR3 region has 15 residues. CDR3 amino acids: CSASFSSGGTYEQYF. The CDR3 region has the DNA TGCAGTGCTAGCTTTTCTAGCGGAGGGACCTACGAGCAGTACTTC.

This rearrangement joins TRBV19 to TRBJ2-6, with D perhaps TRBD2 (7 bases). The CDR3 spans 17 residues. The germline V gene has CDR1 LNHDA and CDR2 SQIVND (reference sequence). Deletions cut 2 bases from V and 2 bases from J, with 13 bases between. This CDR3 is CASSIYGGGAGANVLTF. The CDR3 bases are TGTGCCAGTAGTATATATGGGGGGGGCGCTGGGGCCAACGTCCTGACTTTC. The full variable domain, its missing parts supplied by reference TRBV19 and TRBJ2-6, is DGGITQSPKYLFRKEGQNVTLSCEQNLNHDAMYWYRQDPGQGLRLIYYSQIVNDFQKGDIAEGYSVSREKKESFPLTVTSAQKNPTAFYLCASSIYGGGAGANVLTFGAGSRLTVL.

There are many counts of this clonotype. The chain links TRBV6-4 to TRBJ1-1, with D uncertain. This CDR3 region has 14 residues. V shed 6 bases and J shed 3 bases, with 14 bases lying between them. In germline, CDR1 is MRHNA, CDR2 SNTAGT. In nucleotides, the CDR3 is TGTGCCAGCAGGGAAACGCGCGGGGACACTGAAGCTTTCTTT. Amino acid sequence: CASRETRGDTEAFF.

This clonotype was seen a few times. The chain has TRBV7-9 and TRBJ1-1, with no clear D. Looked up from germline, CDR1 is SEHNR and CDR2 is FQNEAQ (reference sequence). V gave up 6 bases and J gave up 1 base, with 12 bases separating them. The length of the CDR3 is 14 residues. The CDR3 sequence: CASSSRPANTEAFF. Here the CDR3 DNA reads TGTGCCAGCAGTTCCCGGCCGGCGAACACTGAAGCTTTCTTT. The full variable domain, its missing parts supplied by reference TRBV7-9 and TRBJ1-1, is DTGVSQNPRHKITKRGQNVTFRCDPISEHNRLYWYRQTLGQGPEFLTYFQNEAQLEKSRLLSDRFSAERPKGSFSTLEIQRTEQGDSAMYLCASSSRPANTEAFFGQGTRLTVV.